The 5 T cell receptor beta chains presented below share a single source sample, sequenced in a study of blood T cell repertoires in COVID-19. Libraries were prepared by immunoSEQ multiplex PCR; TCRdb keeps only in-frame clonotypes and omits some of them. The data hold 50,000 to 65,000 clones, with roughly nine tenths observed a single time. Source material: peripheral blood. The receptors derive from a man in his fifties or sixties with active COVID-19.

The chain uses TRBV29-1 and TRBJ1-1; tentatively, D is TRBD1 (5 bases). From germline, CDR1 is SQVTM and CDR2 ANQGSEA. V dropped 7 bases and J dropped 6 bases, with 12 bases sitting between them. CDR3 size: 11 residues. CDR3 DNA: TGCAGCGCCGAAGGAGGGGCTGAAGCTTTCTTT. This sequence encodes CSAEGGAEAFF.

The chain uses TRBV4-3 and TRBJ1-2; no definite D call. This CDR3 is 15 amino acids long. V gave up 3 bases and J gave up 3 bases, with 14 bases separating them. CDR1 is LGHNA, CDR2 YSLEER, per germline. CDR3 region: CASSQAERRYYGYTF. For the CDR3, the DNA is TGCGCCAGCAGCCAGGCCGAGAGGCGGTACTATGGCTACACCTTC.

The genes are TRBV11-1 and TRBJ2-7; 11 bases match TRBD2. Germline-derived CDR1 and CDR2 are SGHAT and FQDESV (reference sequence). The CDR3 consists of 15 residues. The trim removed 2 bases at V and 6 bases at J, leaving 6 bases unmatched. Here the CDR3 reads CASSLLAGGGTEQYF. DNA of the CDR3: TGTGCCAGCAGCTTATTAGCGGGAGGGGGCACCGAGCAGTACTTC.

This chain joins TRBV25-1 and TRBJ1-1; 11 bases match TRBD1. The J segment lost 6 bases and the V segment lost 4 bases, leaving 7 bases of the junction unmatched. This CDR3 is 15 amino acids long. The V gene's germline CDR1 is MGHDK and CDR2 SYGVNS. CDR3 DNA: TGTGCCAGCAGTGGGAAGGACAGGGGGCTGGCTGAAGCTTTCTTT. Its protein is CASSGKDRGLAEAFF.

The rearrangement uses TRBV7-9 and TRBJ2-1, with 13 bases lining up with TRBD2. The V gene's germline CDR1 is SEHNR and CDR2 FQNEAQ (reference sequence). J lost 8 bases, V lost 5 bases, and 6 bases had no gene match. This CDR3 has 15 residues. This CDR3 reads CASSVTSGRLYEQFF. CDR3 nucleotides: TGTGCCAGCAGCGTGACTAGCGGGAGGCTCTATGAGCAGTTCTTC.